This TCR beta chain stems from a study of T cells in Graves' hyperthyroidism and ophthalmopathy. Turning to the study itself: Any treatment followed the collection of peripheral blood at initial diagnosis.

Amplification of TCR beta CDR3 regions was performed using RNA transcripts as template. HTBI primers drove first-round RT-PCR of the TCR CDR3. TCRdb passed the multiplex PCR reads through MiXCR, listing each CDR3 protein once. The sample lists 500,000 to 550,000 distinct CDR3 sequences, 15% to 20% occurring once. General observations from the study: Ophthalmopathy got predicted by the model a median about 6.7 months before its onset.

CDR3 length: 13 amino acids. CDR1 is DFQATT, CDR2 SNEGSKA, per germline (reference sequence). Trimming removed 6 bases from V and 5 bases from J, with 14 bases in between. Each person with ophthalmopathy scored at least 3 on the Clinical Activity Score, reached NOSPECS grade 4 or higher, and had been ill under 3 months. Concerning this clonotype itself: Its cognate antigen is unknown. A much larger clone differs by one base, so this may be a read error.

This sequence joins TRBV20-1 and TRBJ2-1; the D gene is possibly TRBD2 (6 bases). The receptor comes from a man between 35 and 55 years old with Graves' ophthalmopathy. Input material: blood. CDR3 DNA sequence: TGCAGTGCCAACGGATGGGGGGACAATGAGCAGTTCTTC. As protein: CSANGWGDNEQFF.